This T cell receptor beta chain was sequenced in a study of OX40 agonist ivuxolimab in advanced cancers. Generated by immunoSEQ multiplex PCR, the TCRdb table keeps only in-frame clones and is missing some. The sample includes about 50,000 clones, around four fifths of them seen just once. The V end lost 3 bases, the J end lost 4 bases, and 4 bases lay between the germline ends. This CDR3 contains 12 residues. The germline CDR1 and CDR2 sequences are MNHNS and SASEGT. Anyone with autoimmune disease history or systemic immunosuppression was excluded. V gene TRBV6-1 combines with J gene TRBJ1-3; the D is unclear. The sequence came from an adult with an advanced solid tumor such as melanoma, head and neck, liver or kidney cancer. The sample was CD4+ or CD8+ T cells sorted from blood, taken in a trial of the OX40 agonist ivuxolimab. CDR3 amino acids: CASSDAGNTIYF. The CDR3 DNA is TGTGCCAGCAGTGACGCAGGAAACACCATATATTTT.